This TCR beta chain was identified during a study of post-analysis software for immune sequencing data. Incorporated into the TCR beta cDNA libraries were unique molecular identifiers, which served to reduce PCR and sequencing biases. TCRdb fed the PCR reads into MiXCR, producing one record per CDR3 protein. The data contain about 430,000 distinct CDR3 sequences, 39% of them singletons. This clonotype was picked up a small number of times. This sequence was found in a girl aged 2 to 9 with multiple sclerosis. Sequencing used blood.

CDR3 amino acids: CSVLDPNEKLFF. The CDR3 DNA is TGCAGCGTCCTCGACCCCAATGAAAAACTGTTTTTT. The rearrangement links TRBV29-1 to TRBJ1-4, with D uncertain. Germline loops: CDR1 SQVTM, CDR2 ANQGSEA. V was trimmed by 6 bases and J by 5 bases, leaving 10 bases between them. The CDR3 has 12 residues. The full variable domain, in which reference TRBV29-1 and TRBJ1-4 provide the parts outside the CDR3, is SAVISQKPSRDICQRGTSLTIQCQVDSQVTMMFWYRQQPGQSLTLIATANQGSEATYESGFVIDKFPISRPNLTFSTLTVSNMSPEDSSIYLCSVLDPNEKLFFGSGTQLSVL.